These 15 T cell receptor beta chains originate from one sample sequenced in a study of shared clonotypes between healthy human individuals. Positive CCR7 selection of CD45RO-negative cells yielded the naive CD8 cells, and terminally differentiated effector memory CD45RA+ cells were excluded. Here immunoSEQ multiplex PCR was the method, and the copy in TCRdb shows in-frame clones only, minus some. The sample consists of fewer than 850,000 clones, about 96% of them appearing once. Input material: naive CD8+ T cells sorted from blood. The receptors derive from a man aged 25-40 years in good health.

The J gene is TRBJ2-7, the V gene TRBV27; TRBD1 agrees at 11 bases. CDR3 length: 16 amino acids. Looked up from germline, CDR1 is MNHEY and CDR2 is SMNVEV (reference sequence). J was trimmed by 3 bases and V by 0 bases; bases with no gene match: 4. The CDR3 reads CASSLSRTGGNYEQYF. DNA of the CDR3: TGTGCCAGCAGTTTATCCCGGACAGGGGGCAACTACGAGCAGTACTTC.

The V and J genes are TRBV7-9 and TRBJ2-7; tentatively, D is TRBD2 (5 bases). The CDR3 is 12 amino acids. V was cut by 6 bases and J by 4 bases, with 10 bases left in between. Germline V CDR1 and CDR2: SEHNR, FQNEAQ (reference sequence). In nucleotides, the CDR3 is TGTGCCAGCAGGGCCGGAGGTTACGAGCAGTACTTC. This sequence encodes CASRAGGYEQYF. The variable domain in full, with the rest retrieved from reference TRBV7-9 and TRBJ2-7, is DTGVSQNPRHKITKRGQNVTFRCDPISEHNRLYWYRQTLGQGPEFLTYFQNEAQLEKSRLLSDRFSAERPKGSFSTLEIQRTEQGDSAMYLCASRAGGYEQYFGPGTRLTVT.

This chain links TRBV6-1 with TRBJ1-3, with unresolved D. Germline V gene data show CDR1 as MNHNS and CDR2 as SASEGT. The CDR3 covers 15 residues. Trimming cost V 6 bases and J 0 bases, with 12 bases left between them. The CDR3 region is CASSLDSGSGNTIYF. The CDR3, as DNA: TGTGCCAGCAGCCTGGATTCGGGCTCTGGAAACACCATATATTTT.

The gene calls are TRBV19 and TRBJ2-5; D might be TRBD2 (5 bases). The CDR3 covers 12 residues. V lost 3 bases to trimming and J lost 3 bases, with 5 bases between them. From germline, CDR1 is LNHDA and CDR2 SQIVND (reference sequence). CDR3 protein: CASSIGEETQYF. CDR3 nucleotides: TGTGCCAGTAGTATCGGGGAAGAGACCCAGTACTTC.

This clone has a handful of counts. The gene calls are TRBV27 and TRBJ2-7, with 10 bases lining up with TRBD2. V was pared by 0 bases and J by 2 bases, with 4 bases of the junction left unmatched. Germline CDR1 MNHEY, CDR2 SMNVEV (reference sequence). The CDR3 runs 16 residues. CDR3 nucleotides: TGTGCCAGCAGTTTATCGGGGACTAGCGCACCCTACGAGCAGTACTTC. Translated: CASSLSGTSAPYEQYF.

V gene TRBV7-2 combines with J gene TRBJ1-2; no firm D call. Germline V gene sequence: CDR1 SGHTA, CDR2 FQGNSA. This CDR3 has 15 residues. Trimming pared 0 bases from V and 3 bases from J, leaving 11 bases between. The CDR3 loop is CASSLAQSRHYGYTF. The CDR3 DNA follows: TGTGCCAGCAGCTTAGCACAGTCCCGACACTATGGCTACACCTTC. Full variable domain (rest looked up from reference TRBV7-2 and TRBJ1-2): GAGVSQSPSNKVTEKGKDVELRCDPISGHTALYWYRQSLGQGLEFLIYFQGNSAPDKSGLPSDRFSAERTGGSVSTLTIQRTQQEDSAVYLCASSLAQSRHYGYTFGSGTRLTVV.

The chain uses TRBV25-1 and TRBJ2-7; 10 nucleotides agree with TRBD2. CDR1 is MGHDK, CDR2 SYGVNS, per germline. There are 16 residues in the CDR3. V was pared by 4 bases and J by 13 bases, with 19 bases of the junction left unmatched. As DNA, the CDR3 is TGTGCCAGCAGTGGTCCCCCCCTAGCGGGAGAGGGGTATCACTACTTC. This codes for CASSGPPLAGEGYHYF.

CDR3 sequence reads: CASSHLADEQFF. CDR3 DNA sequence: TGTGCCAGCAGCCACCTAGCGGATGAGCAGTTCTTC. The chain has TRBV11-3 and TRBJ2-1, with TRBD2 matching 7 bases. The CDR3 has 12 amino acids. The V gene's germline CDR1 is SGHNT and CDR2 YENEEA. J was trimmed by 8 bases and V by 5 bases; bases with no gene match: 3.

The chain carries TRBV5-5 and TRBJ1-5, with D unclear. This CDR3 is 15 amino acids long. Trimming removed 4 bases from V and 2 bases from J, with 13 bases in between. Germline V gene data show CDR1 as SGHKS and CDR2 as YYEKEE (reference sequence). Here the CDR3 reads CASSPGLEGNQPQHF. CDR3 in DNA: TGTGCCAGCAGCCCTGGTCTAGAAGGCAATCAGCCCCAGCATTTT.

The chain couples TRBV7-3 to TRBJ2-1, with D possibly matching TRBD2 (5 bases). CDR3 size: 20 residues. Between the trimmed V and J ends, which lost 4 bases and 0 bases, there was a span of 25 bases. The germline V gene encodes CDR1 SGHTA and CDR2 FQGTGA. The CDR3 DNA is TGTGCCAGCAGCTATCCCGTTATGGAGGTTCGCAGCAGCTCCTACAATGAGCAGTTCTTC. It specifies CASSYPVMEVRSSSYNEQFF.

The chain links TRBV6-5 to TRBJ1-2, with a weak D call TRBD1 (6 bases). CDR1 is MNHEY and CDR2 is SVGAGI in the germline V gene. Trimming left V 5 bases short and J 7 bases short, with 14 bases between. This CDR3 is 13 amino acids long. The CDR3 here is CASSPTGLVGYTF. CDR3 coding DNA: TGTGCCAGCAGTCCAACAGGGTTGGTTGGCTACACCTTC.

The chain has TRBV2 and TRBJ2-1; TRBD2 might be the D (6 bases). The length of the CDR3 is 13 residues. V lost 10 bases to trimming and J lost 6 bases, with 16 bases between them. Germline V gene sequence: CDR1 SNHLY, CDR2 FYNNEI. The CDR3 protein is CAILATVRNEQFF. DNA for the CDR3: TGTGCCATCCTAGCGACCGTACGCAATGAGCAGTTCTTC.

The chain uses TRBV7-9 and TRBJ2-4; 7 nucleotides line up with TRBD1. Germline lookup yields CDR1 SEHNR and CDR2 FQNEAQ (reference sequence). The trim removed 5 bases at V and 0 bases at J, leaving 10 bases unmatched. The length of the CDR3 is 17 residues. CDR3 in DNA: TGTGCCAGCAGCCCGCCGCCTAGGGGGCTAGCCAAAAACATTCAGTACTTC. It is translated as CASSPPPRGLAKNIQYF.

The chain is built from TRBV9 and TRBJ2-1, with 14 bases identical to TRBD2. The CDR3 contains 16 residues. The trim removed 4 bases at V and 8 bases at J, leaving 8 bases unmatched. Germline CDR1 and CDR2: SGDLS and YYNGEE. The CDR3 region is CASSPTGTSGSDEQFF. The CDR3 DNA is TGTGCCAGCAGCCCTACCGGGACTAGCGGGAGTGATGAGCAGTTCTTC.

CDR3 sequence (DNA): TGCGCCAGCAGCTTGTCGGGGACGGGGACAACAGTTGGCTACACCTTC. This encodes CASSLSGTGTTVGYTF. The genes are TRBV5-1 and TRBJ1-2, with D tentatively TRBD1 (6 bases). Germline V gene data show CDR1 as SGHRS and CDR2 as YFSETQ. CDR3 length: 16 residues. Trimming pared 1 base from V and 7 bases from J, leaving 20 bases between.